Below are 12 T cell receptor beta chains sequenced from a single sample in a study of blood T cell repertoires in COVID-19. Clones were sequenced by immunoSEQ multiplex PCR, and TCRdb holds only the in-frame ones, with some missing. The repertoire holds about 80,000 clones, with around 79% as singletons. Input material: peripheral blood. Receptors originate from a man older than 75 with acute or convalescent COVID-19.

This clone was recorded once. The DNA of the CDR3 is TGCGCCAGCAGTGAGCGAGACAGGGGTTACGAGCAGTACTTC. Translation: CASSERDRGYEQYF. V usage is TRBV10-2 and J usage is TRBJ2-7; 8 bases match TRBD1. J lost 4 bases, V lost 2 bases, and 4 bases had no gene match. Germline CDR1 WSHSY, CDR2 SAAADI. The CDR3 runs 14 residues.

In this sample, this clone turned up once. The chain combines TRBV2 with TRBJ1-2; weak D call: TRBD1 (6 bases). The V gene's germline CDR1 is SNHLY and CDR2 FYNNEI. There are 15 residues in the CDR3. V was shortened by 1 base and J by 4 bases, with 13 bases between the two germline ends. CDR3 protein: CASSEVGAQSYGYTF. DNA for the CDR3: TGTGCCAGCAGTGAAGTGGGGGCTCAAAGCTATGGCTACACCTTC. Complete variable domain (other parts from reference TRBV2 and TRBJ1-2): EPEVTQTPSHQVTQMGQEVILRCVPISNHLYFYWYRQILGQKVEFLVSFYNNEISEKSEIFDDQFSVERPDGSNFTLKIRSTKLEDSAMYFCASSEVGAQSYGYTFGSGTRLTVV.

The chain couples TRBV12-3 or TRBV12-4 to TRBJ1-3; 7 nucleotides line up with TRBD1. V was clipped by 6 bases and J by 2 bases; unmatched bases: 1. This CDR3 spans 13 amino acids. As DNA, the CDR3 is TGTGCCAGCAGCGGGACAGCTGGAAACACCATATATTTT. It is translated as CASSGTAGNTIYF.

The V gene is TRBV5-5, the J gene TRBJ1-5; unclear D gene. The germline CDR1 and CDR2 sequences are SGHKS and YYEKEE (reference sequence). V gave up 4 bases and J gave up 6 bases, with 17 bases separating them. This CDR3 is 15 amino acids long. CDR3 sequence reads: CASSPGPPGSQPQHF. CDR3 coding DNA: TGTGCCAGCAGCCCCGGGCCTCCTGGGAGTCAGCCCCAGCATTTT.

The chain is built from TRBV3-1 (or the pseudogene TRBV3-2) and TRBJ2-5; TRBD2 matches at 12 bases. After removal of 1 base from V and 2 bases from J, the junction contained 8 bases not matched to a gene. CDR3 length: 18 residues. Germline lookup yields CDR1 LGHDT and CDR2 YNNKEL (reference sequence). The CDR3 DNA reads TGTGCCAGCAGCCAAGGACGCGGGCTAGCGGGGGGGCAAGAGACCCAGTACTTC. The encoded protein is CASSQGRGLAGGQETQYF.

The rearrangement joins TRBV30 to TRBJ1-6; 8 nucleotides line up with TRBD1. The junction had 7 bases not matched to a gene; V was cut back by 4 bases and J by 8 bases. From germline, CDR1 is GTSNPN and CDR2 SVGIG (reference sequence). The CDR3 is 14 residues long. CDR3: CAWNAAGGHSPLHF. The CDR3 nucleotides read TGTGCCTGGAATGCGGCAGGGGGCCATTCACCCCTCCACTTT.

J is TRBJ2-4 and V is TRBV7-6; possibly TRBD1 for D (5 bases). This CDR3 has 14 residues. The germline gives CDR1 SGHVS, CDR2 FNYEAQ. V gave up 0 bases and J gave up 5 bases, with 8 bases separating them. The CDR3 reads CASSLAGPENIQYF. Written as DNA, the CDR3 is TGTGCCAGCAGCTTAGCGGGGCCGGAAAACATTCAGTACTTC.

This chain uses TRBV19 with TRBJ2-7; 13 nucleotides agree with TRBD2. Germline assignment: CDR1 LNHDA and CDR2 SQIVND (reference sequence). V lost 6 bases and J lost 3; bases outside the gene matches: 2. The CDR3 contains 14 residues. The chain's CDR3 is CASRGTSGVYEQYF. CDR3 nucleotides: TGTGCCAGTAGAGGGACTAGCGGGGTCTACGAGCAGTACTTC.

The chain couples TRBV15 to TRBJ2-7, with TRBD2 matching 8 bases. V shed 1 base and J 3 bases; nucleotides not matched to a gene: 5. Germline-derived CDR1 and CDR2 are LNHNV and YYDKDF (reference sequence). The CDR3 loop spans 15 amino acids. The CDR3 DNA follows: TGTGCCACCAGCAGAGTGGCGGGAGGCAGCTACGAGCAGTACTTC. Its translation is CATSRVAGGSYEQYF.

This clone has only a few counts. This rearrangement joins TRBV6-6 to TRBJ1-2, with TRBD1 identical over 9 bases. Germline V gene sequence: CDR1 MNHNY, CDR2 SVGAGI (reference sequence). The CDR3 is 15 residues long. Trimming cost V 5 bases and J 3 bases; bases outside gene matches: 7. The CDR3 loop is CASSTPDRGDYGYTF. CDR3 sequence (DNA): TGTGCCAGCAGTACCCCGGACAGGGGAGACTATGGCTACACCTTC.

Concerning this clone itself: At one end, the junction sequence differs from germline, possibly due to a read error. This chain uses TRBV7-7 with TRBJ2-3; TRBD2 matches 8 bases. Germline CDR1 reads SSHAT; CDR2 reads FNYEAQ (reference sequence). The CDR3 has 14 amino acids. CDR3: CASSSGLATDTQYF. CDR3 nucleotides: TGTGCTAGCAGCTCTGGACTAGCCACAGATACGCAGTATTTT.

The chain uses TRBV5-4 and TRBJ2-7, with D tentatively TRBD1 (6 bases). V lost 4 bases, J lost 6 bases, and 14 bases lay in between. This CDR3 is built from 13 residues. Per germline, CDR1 SGHNT and CDR2 YYREEE (reference sequence). CDR3 DNA: TGTGCCAGCAGCCAGAGGACAGCAGGCGAGCAGTACTTC. As protein: CASSQRTAGEQYF.